These 32 T cell receptor beta chains were sequenced from one sample in a study of OX40 agonist ivuxolimab in advanced cancers. Assay used: immunoSEQ multiplex PCR; TCRdb lists only in-frame clones, some missing. The sample holds about 45,000 clones, around 83% seen once. The specimen comprised CD4+ or CD8+ T cells sorted from blood, sampled in a trial of the OX40 agonist ivuxolimab. All receptors derive from an adult with an advanced solid tumor such as melanoma, head and neck, liver or kidney cancer.

The chain links TRBV5-8 to TRBJ1-5, with no clear D. V lost 2 bases and J lost 5, with 5 bases in between. Germline CDR1 and CDR2: SGHTS and YDEGEE. This CDR3 is 12 amino acids long. CDR3 bases: TGTGCCAGCAGCTTTGGGTATCAGCCCCAGCATTTT. It is translated as CASSFGYQPQHF.

This sequence joins TRBV6-5 and TRBJ2-7; the match to TRBD1 covers 8 bases. The CDR3 totals 14 residues. Per germline, CDR1 MNHEY and CDR2 SVGAGI. V gave up 5 bases and J gave up 0 bases; unmatched junction bases: 3. This CDR3 is CASSRQGPSYEQYF. The CDR3 nucleotides are TGTGCCAGCAGTCGACAGGGGCCCTCCTACGAGCAGTACTTC.

This chain links TRBV9 with TRBJ1-1; D may be TRBD1 (5 bases). The germline gives CDR1 SGDLS, CDR2 YYNGEE. The CDR3 totals 16 residues. V was cut by 0 bases and J by 0 bases, with 12 bases left in between. The CDR3 DNA reads as TGTGCCAGCAGCGTAGGGCAGGGATACATGAACACTGAAGCTTTCTTT. It translates to CASSVGQGYMNTEAFF.

This chain connects TRBV5-1 to TRBJ2-3, with 7 bases aligning to TRBD1. Germline V gene sequence: CDR1 SGHRS, CDR2 YFSETQ. Trimming took 9 bases from V and 4 from J; bases not matched to a gene: 8. The CDR3 covers 13 residues. In DNA form, the CDR3 reads TGCGCCACCAACAGGGGAAGCGCAGATACGCAGTATTTT. As protein: CATNRGSADTQYF.

The V call is TRBV5-1, the J call TRBJ2-7; D unclear. In germline, CDR1 is SGHRS, CDR2 YFSETQ. CDR3 size: 13 residues. V was clipped by 4 bases and J by 6 bases, with 14 bases between them. CDR3 amino acids: CASSEDPVGEQYF. Here the CDR3 DNA reads TGCGCCAGCAGCGAAGACCCGGTTGGCGAGCAGTACTTC.

This clone qualifies as medium-sized (0.01 to 0.1%). The chain combines TRBV15 with TRBJ2-7; 7 bases are shared with TRBD1. V shed 3 bases and J 7 bases; nucleotides not matched to a gene: 12. Germline V lookup: CDR1 LNHNV, CDR2 YYDKDF (reference sequence). The length of the CDR3 is 15 residues. The CDR3 protein is CATSSVSGATGEQYF. The CDR3 DNA is TGTGCCACCAGCAGTGTTTCCGGGGCGACAGGGGAGCAGTACTTC. The full variable domain, with the rest looked up from reference TRBV15 and TRBJ2-7, is DAMVIQNPRYQVTQFGKPVTLSCSQTLNHNVMYWYQQKSSQAPKLLFHYYDKDFNNEADTPDNFQSRRPNTSFCFLDIRSPGLGDTAMYLCATSSVSGATGEQYFGPGTRLTVT.

The chain recombines TRBV11-3 with TRBJ2-3, with unresolved D. Germline V CDR1 and CDR2: SGHNT, YENEEA. Deletions cut 1 base from V and 5 bases from J, with 7 bases between. CDR3 length: 13 residues. The CDR3 protein is CASSLVKGDTQYF. The CDR3 coding sequence is TGTGCCAGCAGCTTAGTAAAGGGAGATACGCAGTATTTT.

The genes are TRBV6-1 and TRBJ1-1; D possibly corresponds to TRBD1 (5 bases). CDR1 and CDR2 (germline): MNHNS, SASEGT. With 8 bases removed from V and 3 bases from J, the gap between germline ends came to 13 bases. The CDR3 runs to 13 residues. The CDR3 loop reads CASVGRIYTEAFF. CDR3 in DNA: TGTGCCAGCGTGGGGCGGATATACACTGAAGCTTTCTTT.

This clone appeared a few times. The chain employs TRBV5-1 and TRBJ1-2; 7 bases are shared with TRBD1. With V trimmed by 4 bases and J by 4 bases, 4 bases remained unmatched. Germline CDR1 SGHRS, CDR2 YFSETQ. The CDR3 spans 13 residues. This CDR3 is CASSEGQTYGYTF. The CDR3 nucleotides read TGCGCCAGCAGCGAGGGACAGACCTATGGCTACACCTTC.

This clone was seen a single time. The chain joins TRBV9 to TRBJ1-1; the match to TRBD1 covers 7 bases. J lost 3 bases, V lost 2 bases, and 13 bases had no gene match. The CDR3 sequence is 17 residues long. The V gene's germline CDR1 is SGDLS and CDR2 YYNGEE. CDR3 sequence reads: CASSVDTPGGTDTEAFF. The CDR3 DNA reads as TGTGCCAGCAGCGTGGATACGCCAGGGGGTACGGACACTGAAGCTTTCTTT.

J is TRBJ2-2 and V is TRBV5-8, with D perhaps matching TRBD1 or TRBD2 (6 bases each). Germline V gene sequence: CDR1 SGHTS, CDR2 YDEGEE. V gave up 4 bases and J gave up 0 bases, with 16 bases separating them. The CDR3 covers 17 residues. CDR3 nucleotides: TGTGCCAGCAGCGTGCGGGGACACGGGGCGAACACCGGGGAGCTGTTTTTT. Residues: CASSVRGHGANTGELFF.

The chain uses TRBV11-2 and TRBJ1-4; TRBD1 aligns across 10 bases. The germline V gene has CDR1 SGHAT and CDR2 FQNNGV. V lost 5 bases and J lost 9; bases outside the gene matches: 9. There are 15 residues in the CDR3. The CDR3 is CASSSPGQGTQKLFF. CDR3 in DNA: TGTGCCAGCAGCAGTCCGGGACAGGGGACGCAAAAACTGTTTTTT.

The chain employs TRBV6-5 and TRBJ2-1; perhaps TRBD2 as D (7 bases). The germline V gene has CDR1 MNHEY and CDR2 SVGAGI. V was clipped by 5 bases and J by 7 bases, with 18 bases between them. The CDR3 has 15 residues. In DNA, the CDR3 is TGTGCCAGCAGTAACCCCTGGGGGGGCCGTAATGAGCAGTTCTTC. Amino acids: CASSNPWGGRNEQFF.

The chain combines TRBV7-3 with TRBJ2-1; 10 bases align to TRBD2. This CDR3 comprises 17 residues. Germline CDR1 and CDR2: SGHTA and FQGTGA. J lost 0 bases, V lost 4 bases, and 6 bases had no gene match. As DNA, the CDR3 is TGTGCCAGCAGCTACCGGACTAGCGGACACTCCTACAATGAGCAGTTCTTC. It translates to CASSYRTSGHSYNEQFF.

The chain is built from TRBV29-1 and TRBJ2-3; D gene ambiguous. The CDR3 consists of 16 residues. V shed 4 bases and J shed 0 bases, with 17 bases lying between them. CDR1 is SQVTM, CDR2 ANQGSEA, per germline. This CDR3 is CSVAGLTAYSTDTQYF. The DNA for the CDR3 is TGCAGCGTTGCGGGCCTTACAGCATATAGCACAGATACGCAGTATTTT.

V gene TRBV10-3 combines with J gene TRBJ2-1; 7 bases align to TRBD1. Germline loops: CDR1 ENHRY, CDR2 SYGVKD. The CDR3 extends over 14 amino acids. V was pared by 10 bases and J by 4 bases, with 10 bases of the junction left unmatched. The CDR3 sequence is CATDRDSLYNEQFF. The CDR3 nucleotides are TGTGCCACCGACCGGGACAGCTTATACAATGAGCAGTTCTTC.

This clone came up once. The chain uses TRBV7-8 and TRBJ1-5; tentatively, D is TRBD1 (5 bases). Looked up from germline, CDR1 is SGHVS and CDR2 is FQNEAQ. Between the trimmed V and J ends, which lost 1 base and 3 bases, there was a span of 10 bases. CDR3 length: 15 residues. The CDR3 reads CASSLVEGPNQPQHF. The DNA for the CDR3 is TGTGCCAGCAGCTTAGTTGAGGGGCCCAATCAGCCCCAGCATTTT.

J is TRBJ2-7 and V is TRBV27, with 7 bases identical to TRBD1. The junction had 3 bases not matched to a gene; V was cut back by 3 bases and J by 4 bases. Per the germline V gene, CDR1 is MNHEY and CDR2 is SMNVEV (reference sequence). There are 13 residues in the CDR3. In DNA, the CDR3 is TGTGCCAGCAGTTTGGGGACAGCTTACGAGCAGTACTTC. Protein sequence: CASSLGTAYEQYF.

The chain carries TRBV6-6 and TRBJ1-2, with 10 bases matching TRBD1. Per the germline V gene, CDR1 is MNHNY and CDR2 is SVGAGI (reference sequence). The ends lost 6 bases at V and 7 bases at J; junction bases unmatched: 5. There are 13 residues in the CDR3. The chain's CDR3 is CASRPTGGRGYTF. The CDR3 nucleotides read TGTGCCAGCAGGCCGACAGGGGGCCGTGGCTACACCTTC.

Here the CDR3 reads CASSPGVGGEQYF. In nucleotides, the CDR3 is TGTGCCAGCAGCCCGGGGGTGGGGGGCGAGCAGTACTTC. The rearrangement uses TRBV11-2 and TRBJ2-7; D perhaps matches TRBD2 (6 bases). V lost 5 bases to trimming and J lost 6 bases, with 14 bases between them. Germline CDR1 is SGHAT and CDR2 is FQNNGV. The length of the CDR3 is 13 residues.

The chain is built from TRBV5-8 and TRBJ2-5; D is ambiguous. Trimming cost V 9 bases and J 5 bases, with 29 bases left between them. CDR1 and CDR2 from the germline V gene are SGHTS and YDEGEE. The CDR3 sequence is 17 residues long. CDR3 sequence reads: CATETTGVKFGRETQYF. The CDR3 region has the DNA TGTGCCACCGAAACTACTGGGGTAAAGTTCGGTAGGGAGACCCAGTACTTC.

The chain has TRBV11-3 and TRBJ2-2; 9 nucleotides match TRBD1. CDR1 SGHNT and CDR2 YENEEA come from the germline V gene. The CDR3 runs 15 residues. The ends lost 4 bases at V and 1 base at J; junction bases unmatched: 1. The CDR3 loop is CASSSGQGNTGELFF. Written as DNA, the CDR3 is TGTGCCAGCAGCTCGGGACAGGGGAACACCGGGGAGCTGTTTTTT.

This sequence joins TRBV6-6 and TRBJ1-1; the match to TRBD1 covers 7 bases. The CDR3 is made up of 15 amino acids. Trimming took 6 bases from V and 3 from J; bases not matched to a gene: 10. Germline V gene lookup returns CDR1 MNHNY and CDR2 SVGAGI (reference sequence). The CDR3 DNA reads TGTGCCAGCAGAAGAGACAGGGCGATGGACACTGAAGCTTTCTTT. Protein product: CASRRDRAMDTEAFF.

Concerning this clone itself: At one boundary the junction diverges from the germline segment, which might be a read error. The chain is built from TRBV7-9 and TRBJ2-7, with 10 bases fitting TRBD2. CDR3 length: 16 amino acids. CDR1 is SEHNR, CDR2 FQNEAQ, per germline (reference sequence). The CDR3 region is CASSQERLAGVYEQYF. CDR3 coding DNA: TGCGCCAGCAGCCAAGAAAGGCTAGCGGGGGTCTACGAGCAGTACTTC.

V is TRBV7-2 and J is TRBJ2-3, with D possibly TRBD2 on 5 matching bases. The germline gives CDR1 SGHTA, CDR2 FQGNSA. Trimming left V 0 bases short and J 3 bases short, with 7 bases between. This CDR3 is 14 amino acids long. The CDR3 nucleotides read TGTGCCAGCAGCTTAGCGGGAGAAACAGATACGCAGTATTTT. Translated: CASSLAGETDTQYF.

J is TRBJ2-7 and V is TRBV5-1; TRBD1 agrees at 7 bases. The CDR3 contains 15 residues. Trimming at V came to 0 bases and at J to 3 bases, leaving 6 bases not matched to a gene. Germline CDR1 is SGHRS and CDR2 is YFSETQ. In DNA, the CDR3 is TGCGCCAGCAGCTTGGGTCCGGACAGGCTCTACGAGCAGTACTTC. Its translation is CASSLGPDRLYEQYF. Variable domain in full (rest from reference TRBV5-1 and TRBJ2-7): KAGVTQTPRYLIKTRGQQVTLSCSPISGHRSVSWYQQTPGQGLQFLFEYFSETQRNKGNFPGRFSGRQFSNSRSEMNVSTLELGDSALYLCASSLGPDRLYEQYFGPGTRLTVT.

The chain combines TRBV23-1 with TRBJ2-6; 10 bases are a match to TRBD1. TRBV23-1 is an ORF; its function is uncertain. V trimming: 1 base; J trimming: 0 bases; junction bases outside the gene matches: 9. The CDR3 is made up of 20 amino acids. The CDR3 is CASSQWPATGGPSGANVLTF. The CDR3 coding sequence is TGCGCCAGCAGTCAATGGCCGGCGACAGGGGGCCCCTCTGGGGCCAACGTCCTGACTTTC.

This clone occurred a few times. V is TRBV4-3 and J is TRBJ1-1; 8 positions agree with TRBD1. The V gene's germline CDR1 is LGHNA and CDR2 YSLEER. Trimming removed 2 bases from V and 6 bases from J; junction bases left unmatched: 8. The CDR3 sequence is 15 residues long. The CDR3 loop is CASSQIQGGRSEAFF. The CDR3 nucleotides read TGCGCCAGCAGCCAAATACAGGGGGGAAGGTCTGAAGCTTTCTTT.

The rearrangement joins TRBV5-1 to TRBJ2-3; maybe TRBD1 (5 bases). Germline values: CDR1 SGHRS, CDR2 YFSETQ. Trimming removed 2 bases at V and 4 bases at J, with 11 bases between. CDR3 length: 14 residues. CDR3 region: CASSFQGDADTQYF. CDR3 sequence (DNA): TGCGCCAGCAGCTTTCAGGGCGACGCAGATACGCAGTATTTT.

The genes are TRBV12-2 and TRBJ1-5; the table's TRBD1 call for D was not verified on the DNA. TRBV12-2 is flagged as a pseudogene. This CDR3 spans 13 amino acids. CDR3 loop: CASRPGGKQPQHF. Here the CDR3 DNA reads TGTGCAAGTCGCCCAGGGGGCAAACAGCCCCAGCATTTT.

The chain joins TRBV2 to TRBJ2-4; 7 positions match TRBD2. The germline V gene encodes CDR1 SNHLY and CDR2 FYNNEI. V gave up 2 bases and J gave up 0 bases; unmatched junction bases: 4. The CDR3 loop spans 16 amino acids. CDR3 nucleotide sequence: TGTGCCAGCAGTGAATGGGGGGAGGGAGCCAAAAACATTCAGTACTTC. Translating gives CASSEWGEGAKNIQYF. The full variable domain, with the rest looked up from reference TRBV2 and TRBJ2-4, is EPEVTQTPSHQVTQMGQEVILRCVPISNHLYFYWYRQILGQKVEFLVSFYNNEISEKSEIFDDQFSVERPDGSNFTLKIRSTKLEDSAMYFCASSEWGEGAKNIQYFGAGTRLSVL.

The chain has TRBV6-1 and TRBJ1-5, with a possible D match to TRBD1 (5 bases). The CDR3 has 15 residues. Trimming took 6 bases from V and 2 from J, leaving 14 bases between them. Germline assignment: CDR1 MNHNS and CDR2 SASEGT. As DNA, the CDR3 is TGTGCCAGCAGCCTGACCGGGGGGGGCAATCAGCCCCAGCATTTT. Amino acid sequence: CASSLTGGGNQPQHF.